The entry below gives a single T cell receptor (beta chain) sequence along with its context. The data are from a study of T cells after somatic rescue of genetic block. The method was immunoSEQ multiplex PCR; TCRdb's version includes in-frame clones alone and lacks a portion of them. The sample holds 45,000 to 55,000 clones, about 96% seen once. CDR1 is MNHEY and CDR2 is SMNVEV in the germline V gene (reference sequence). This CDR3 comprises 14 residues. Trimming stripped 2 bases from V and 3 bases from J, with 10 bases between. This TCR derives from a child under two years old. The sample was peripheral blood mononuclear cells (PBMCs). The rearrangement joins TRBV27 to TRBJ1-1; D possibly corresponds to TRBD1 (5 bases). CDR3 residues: CASSLIGTDTEAFF. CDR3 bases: TGTGCCAGCAGTTTAATTGGGACGGACACTGAAGCTTTCTTT.